These 32 T cell receptor beta chains were sequenced from one sample in a study of T cell changes during pregnancy in multiple sclerosis. Clones were read by immunoSEQ multiplex PCR, and TCRdb kept only the in-frame ones, dropping some. Among about 67,000 clones listed, about 90% were seen once. This sample comprised peripheral blood, obtained in the first trimester of pregnancy. These receptors all come from a female donor with multiple sclerosis, enrolled in a pregnancy study.

The chain recombines TRBV9 with TRBJ2-6; D remains unclear. CDR1 and CDR2 (germline): SGDLS, YYNGEE. This CDR3 comprises 16 residues. Trimming removed 0 bases from V and 0 bases from J, with 7 bases in between. The CDR3 is CASSVGLVSGANVLTF. CDR3 bases: TGTGCCAGCAGCGTAGGACTCGTCTCTGGGGCCAACGTCCTGACTTTC.

This clone has a single count. This chain joins TRBV18 and TRBJ2-3; tentatively, D is TRBD1 (5 bases). Germline lookup yields CDR1 KGHSH and CDR2 LQKENI. The V gene lost 3 bases and the J gene lost 5 bases, with 18 bases spanning the gap. This CDR3 region has 16 residues. CDR3 nucleotides: TGTGCCAGCTCACCCTTCGGAAGGGGTTCGGGAGATACGCAGTATTTT. Protein sequence: CASSPFGRGSGDTQYF. Supplemented by reference TRBV18 and TRBJ2-3, the full variable domain reads NAGVMQNPRHLVRRRGQEARLRCSPMKGHSHVYWYRQLPEEGLKFMVYLQKENIIDESGMPKERFSAEFPKEGPSILRIQQVVRGDSAAYFCASSPFGRGSGDTQYFGPGTRLTVL.

The genes are TRBV6-4 and TRBJ2-3; 10 nucleotides line up with TRBD2. Germline values: CDR1 MRHNA, CDR2 SNTAGT. The CDR3 has 15 residues. The V gene end was trimmed by 5 bases and the J gene end by 1 base; junction bases not matched to a gene: 3. This CDR3 reads CASSRLAGGTDTQYF. CDR3 sequence (DNA): TGTGCCAGCAGTCGCCTAGCGGGGGGCACAGATACGCAGTATTTT.

The V and J genes are TRBV21-1 and TRBJ1-2; TRBD1 is the table's D call and was not checked against the DNA. TRBV21-1 represents a pseudogene. The CDR3 has 15 residues. The CDR3 sequence is CASSKGQGAGNGYTF. The DNA of the CDR3 is TGTGCCAGCAGCAAGGGACAGGGGGCAGGGAATGGCTACACCTTC.

The V and J genes are TRBV9 and TRBJ2-1; 8 bases are shared with TRBD2. The V gene's germline CDR1 is SGDLS and CDR2 YYNGEE. V lost 0 bases to trimming and J lost 8 bases; unmatched junction nucleotides: 4. This CDR3 has 14 amino acids. The CDR3 nucleotides are TGTGCCAGCAGCGTAGCAGCGGGAGCGCATGAGCAGTTCTTC. Translation gives CASSVAAGAHEQFF.

V is TRBV7-3 and J is TRBJ2-2; D is ambiguous. From germline, CDR1 is SGHTA and CDR2 FQGTGA. CDR3 length: 11 residues. V shed 4 bases and J shed 7 bases, with 4 bases lying between them. The CDR3 nucleotides read TGTGCCAGCAGCTCGGGCGGGGAGCTGTTTTTT. This encodes CASSSGGELFF.

V usage is TRBV5-1 and J usage is TRBJ2-7; 8 bases agree with TRBD1. Germline loops: CDR1 SGHRS, CDR2 YFSETQ. Losses at the gene ends were 2 bases for V and 0 bases for J; bases not matched to a gene: 1. The CDR3 length is 14 residues. This chain's CDR3 is CASSLGQGSYEQYF. For the CDR3, the DNA is TGCGCCAGCAGCTTAGGACAGGGCTCCTACGAGCAGTACTTC.

CDR3 residues: CASSVKSNEQFF. The CDR3 DNA is TGTGCCAGCAGCGTAAAATCGAATGAGCAGTTCTTC. V is TRBV9 and J is TRBJ2-1; D uncertain. V was clipped by 1 base and J by 7 bases, with 6 bases between them. The CDR3 runs to 12 residues. Germline CDR1 reads SGDLS; CDR2 reads YYNGEE. The whole variable domain, filled in from reference TRBV9 and TRBJ2-1, reads DSGVTQTPKHLITATGQRVTLRCSPRSGDLSVYWYQQSLDQGLQFLIQYYNGEERAKGNILERFSAQQFPDLHSELNLSSLELGDSALYFCASSVKSNEQFFGPGTRLTVL.

This chain uses TRBV10-3 with TRBJ1-3; maybe TRBD1 (5 bases). In germline, CDR1 is ENHRY, CDR2 SYGVKD. Deletions cut 0 bases from V and 0 bases from J, with 9 bases between. The CDR3 totals 16 residues. CDR3 region: CAISESQGYSGNTIYF. CDR3 DNA: TGTGCCATCAGTGAGTCGCAGGGCTACTCTGGAAACACCATATATTTT.

The chain joins TRBV19 to TRBJ1-5; no definite D call. The length of the CDR3 is 14 residues. Germline V gives CDR1 LNHDA, CDR2 SQIVND (reference sequence). V gave up 3 bases and J gave up 2 bases, with 8 bases separating them. The CDR3 DNA is TGTGCCAGTAGTATTCTCTCAGGCAATCAGCCCCAGCATTTT. It specifies CASSILSGNQPQHF.

CDR3 protein: CASSLAHSRNTIYF. CDR3 DNA sequence: TGTGCCAGCAGCTTAGCGCACAGCAGAAACACCATATATTTT. The chain recombines TRBV7-9 with TRBJ1-3; D gene uncertain. The CDR3 extends over 14 amino acids. CDR1 SEHNR and CDR2 FQNEAQ come from the germline V gene (reference sequence). Trimming removed 0 bases at V and 5 bases at J, with 8 bases between.

The chain employs TRBV5-1 and TRBJ2-3; D unresolved. From germline, CDR1 is SGHRS and CDR2 YFSETQ. Deletions cut 2 bases from V and 2 bases from J, with 18 bases between. The CDR3 covers 17 residues. The CDR3 here is CASSFLSGGAHTDTQYF. The CDR3 DNA reads as TGCGCCAGCAGCTTTTTGTCTGGCGGAGCTCACACAGATACGCAGTATTTT.

V and J are TRBV18 and TRBJ2-7; 13 positions agree with TRBD2. The CDR3 covers 13 residues. Germline values: CDR1 KGHSH, CDR2 LQKENI. The V gene end was trimmed by 6 bases and the J gene end by 7 bases; junction bases not matched to a gene: 3. CDR3: CASSPGLAGEQYF. The CDR3 DNA reads as TGTGCCAGCTCCCCGGGACTAGCGGGAGAGCAGTACTTC. The variable domain in full, with the rest retrieved from reference TRBV18 and TRBJ2-7, is NAGVMQNPRHLVRRRGQEARLRCSPMKGHSHVYWYRQLPEEGLKFMVYLQKENIIDESGMPKERFSAEFPKEGPSILRIQQVVRGDSAAYFCASSPGLAGEQYFGPGTRLTVT.

J is TRBJ2-3 and V is TRBV10-2, with no clear D. Looked up from germline, CDR1 is WSHSY and CDR2 is SAAADI. This CDR3 region has 15 residues. With 2 bases removed from V and 2 bases from J, the gap between germline ends came to 11 bases. In DNA form, the CDR3 reads TGCGCCAGCAGTGAGGTTCGACTCTTCACAGATACGCAGTATTTT. This codes for CASSEVRLFTDTQYF.

The chain couples TRBV7-3 to TRBJ2-2, with unresolved D. V was trimmed by 2 bases and J by 0 bases, leaving 4 bases between them. Germline V gene lookup returns CDR1 SGHTA and CDR2 FQGTGA. The CDR3 spans 14 residues. This chain's CDR3 is CASSLAANTGELFF. CDR3 nucleotides: TGTGCCAGCAGCTTAGCAGCGAACACCGGGGAGCTGTTTTTT.

V gene TRBV19 combines with J gene TRBJ1-4, with D unclear. The CDR3 has 13 amino acids. Trimming stripped 3 bases from V and 4 bases from J, with 6 bases between. CDR1 is LNHDA and CDR2 is SQIVND in the germline V gene (reference sequence). CDR3: CASSILFNEKLFF. For the CDR3, the DNA is TGTGCCAGTAGTATTTTATTTAATGAAAAACTGTTTTTT.

This chain links TRBV27 with TRBJ2-7; 11 nucleotides align to TRBD2. CDR1 is MNHEY, CDR2 SMNVEV, per germline (reference sequence). The CDR3 length is 15 residues. Germline trimming cut 7 bases from V and 3 bases from J; bases unmatched to any gene: 8. CDR3 bases: TGTGCCAGCACCACCGCGGGACTAGCGGACTACGAGCAGTACTTC. This codes for CASTTAGLADYEQYF.

V gene TRBV5-6 combines with J gene TRBJ1-4, with D hard to call. This CDR3 is 13 amino acids long. V was shortened by 1 base and J by 5 bases, with 6 bases between the two germline ends. CDR1 SGHDT and CDR2 YYEEEE come from the germline V gene. The CDR3 protein is CASSLTLNEKLFF. CDR3 in DNA: TGTGCCAGCAGCTTGACTCTAAATGAAAAACTGTTTTTT.

This chain joins TRBV5-1 and TRBJ1-2; D is possibly TRBD1 (5 bases). There are 14 residues in the CDR3. The V and J ends lost 0 bases and 3 bases respectively, with 9 bases between them. Per the germline V gene, CDR1 is SGHRS and CDR2 is YFSETQ. CDR3 nucleotide sequence: TGCGCCAGCAGCTTGGCTGTCAGGGACTATGGCTACACCTTC. Protein: CASSLAVRDYGYTF.

The J gene is TRBJ1-5, the V gene TRBV2; D is unresolved. From germline, CDR1 is SNHLY and CDR2 FYNNEI. V lost 3 bases, J lost 9 bases, and 15 bases lay in between. The CDR3 runs to 14 residues. CDR3 loop: CASSEAGLIGPQHF. For the CDR3, the DNA is TGTGCCAGCAGTGAGGCGGGGTTGATTGGGCCCCAGCATTTT.

This rearrangement joins TRBV10-3 to TRBJ2-3; 8 bases fit TRBD1. The CDR3 covers 16 residues. CDR1 ENHRY and CDR2 SYGVKD come from the germline V gene. V was pared by 0 bases and J by 5 bases, with 7 bases of the junction left unmatched. CDR3 coding DNA: TGTGCCATCAGTGAGTCTGGGCAGGGGGCAATAGATACGCAGTATTTT. Its protein product is CAISESGQGAIDTQYF.

This rearrangement joins TRBV11-2 to TRBJ2-7; the match to TRBD2 covers 13 bases. The germline V gene encodes CDR1 SGHAT and CDR2 FQNNGV. After removal of 5 bases from V and 6 bases from J, the junction contained 4 bases not matched to a gene. The CDR3 consists of 14 residues. DNA of the CDR3: TGTGCCAGCAGCGGGACTAGCGGGGCGTTCGAGCAGTACTTC. Encoded protein: CASSGTSGAFEQYF.

The chain employs TRBV6-5 and TRBJ2-7, with no clear D. The CDR3 is 14 residues long. The V and J ends lost 3 bases and 4 bases respectively, with 13 bases between them. CDR1 is MNHEY and CDR2 is SVGAGI in the germline V gene. CDR3 DNA sequence: TGTGCCAGCAGTTATCACGGAACTATGTACGAGCAGTACTTC. It yields the protein CASSYHGTMYEQYF.

This sequence joins TRBV7-8 and TRBJ2-1, with 11 bases identical to TRBD2. Looked up from germline, CDR1 is SGHVS and CDR2 is FQNEAQ. The J segment lost 9 bases and the V segment lost 5 bases, leaving 15 bases of the junction unmatched. This CDR3 is 17 amino acids long. CDR3 sequence: CASSKSLAGGGGSEQFF. CDR3 nucleotide sequence: TGTGCCAGCAGCAAATCGCTAGCGGGAGGTGGTGGGAGTGAGCAGTTCTTC.

The chain joins TRBV2 to TRBJ2-7, with 7 bases that match TRBD2. CDR1 is SNHLY and CDR2 is FYNNEI in the germline V gene. Germline trimming cut 4 bases from V and 2 bases from J; bases unmatched to any gene: 5. This CDR3 is built from 14 residues. CDR3 bases: TGTGCCAGCAGTGCTCGCGGGAGTACCTACGAGCAGTACTTC. This translates into CASSARGSTYEQYF.

The chain has TRBV10-3 and TRBJ2-7, with D perhaps TRBD2 (6 bases). V gave up 2 bases and J gave up 3 bases, with 8 bases separating them. CDR3 length: 13 residues. CDR1 ENHRY and CDR2 SYGVKD come from the germline V gene. CDR3 protein: CAISERRGYEQYF. Written as DNA, the CDR3 is TGTGCCATCAGTGAGAGGAGGGGCTACGAGCAGTACTTC.

This clone was recorded only once. The V and J genes are TRBV18 and TRBJ1-4, with 7 bases identical to TRBD1. J was trimmed by 8 bases and V by 3 bases; bases with no gene match: 9. Germline CDR1 and CDR2: KGHSH and LQKENI. This CDR3 has 15 amino acids. CDR3 nucleotide sequence: TGTGCCAGCTCACCCGGTGACAGGGTGGGCGAAAAACTGTTTTTT. Its translation is CASSPGDRVGEKLFF.

The genes are TRBV7-9 and TRBJ2-7; TRBD1 matches 7 bases. Germline CDR1 is SEHNR and CDR2 is FQNEAQ (reference sequence). The CDR3 totals 13 residues. Trimming cost V 5 bases and J 3 bases; bases outside gene matches: 4. Here the CDR3 DNA reads TGTGCCAGCAGCGCCAGGGACAGCTACGAGCAGTACTTC. This codes for CASSARDSYEQYF.

This clone has a handful of counts. The rearrangement joins TRBV30 to TRBJ1-1; no clear D. The CDR3 is made up of 15 amino acids. Trimming took off 0 bases at V and 6 bases at J, with 17 bases between the two ends. Germline V gene lookup returns CDR1 GTSNPN and CDR2 SVGIG (reference sequence). For the CDR3, the DNA is TGTGCCTGGAGTGTACGAGAAGGGAAGGAGGCTGAAGCTTTCTTT. It is translated as CAWSVREGKEAEAFF.

This clone has a single count. V is TRBV6-1 and J is TRBJ1-2; possible D gene TRBD1, 6 bases. From germline, CDR1 is MNHNS and CDR2 SASEGT. Trimming shortened V by 2 bases and J by 7 bases, and 11 bases separated the two germline ends. The CDR3 is 13 amino acids. In nucleotides, the CDR3 is TGTGCCAGCAGTGAAACAGGGCTCTCTGGCTACACCTTC. It yields the protein CASSETGLSGYTF.

This CDR3 is CASSLFGTGTKNIQYF. The CDR3 DNA reads as TGTGCCAGCAGTTTATTTGGGACTGGTACCAAAAACATTCAGTACTTC. The genes are TRBV28 and TRBJ2-4; D is perhaps TRBD2 (6 bases). The V end was cut by 1 base, the J end by 2 bases, with 12 bases between. CDR1 and CDR2 from the germline V gene are MDHEN and SYDVKM. This CDR3 comprises 16 residues.

The chain has TRBV5-4 and TRBJ2-1; 12 positions match TRBD2. Per germline, CDR1 SGHNT and CDR2 YYREEE (reference sequence). This CDR3 has 16 amino acids. J was trimmed by 1 base and V by 3 bases; bases with no gene match: 2. The CDR3 DNA is TGTGCCAGCAGCTCCACTAGCGGGGGGTCCTACAATGAGCAGTTCTTC. Translated: CASSSTSGGSYNEQFF.